Presented here are 9 T cell receptor beta chains from one specimen sequenced in a study of blood T cell repertoires in COVID-19. Assay: immunoSEQ multiplex PCR; the TCRdb copy retains only in-frame clones and omits some. The repertoire holds about 140,000 clones, with around 73% as singletons. Sequencing was performed on peripheral blood. The source of these receptors is a man aged 55 to 70 who had recovered from COVID-19.

J is TRBJ1-5 and V is TRBV7-2, with D possibly TRBD1 on 5 matching bases. V lost 1 base and J lost 0, with 7 bases in between. Germline values: CDR1 SGHTA, CDR2 FQGNSA. The CDR3 has 15 residues. CDR3 sequence reads: CASSLVGGSNQPQHF. CDR3 coding DNA: TGTGCCAGCAGCTTAGTGGGGGGTAGCAATCAGCCCCAGCATTTT.

V usage is TRBV7-2 and J usage is TRBJ2-5; TRBD2 matches at 9 bases. The CDR3 runs 16 residues. Trimming removed 1 base from V and 1 base from J; junction bases left unmatched: 4. CDR1 is SGHTA and CDR2 is FQGNSA in the germline V gene. CDR3 sequence: CASSLVGGGAQETQYF. CDR3 coding DNA: TGTGCCAGCAGCTTAGTGGGCGGGGGGGCCCAAGAGACCCAGTACTTC.

The rearrangement joins TRBV5-4 to TRBJ2-3; TRBD2 agrees at 8 bases. The CDR3 spans 15 residues. Germline lookup yields CDR1 SGHNT and CDR2 YYREEE (reference sequence). V trimming: 4 bases; J trimming: 0 bases; junction bases outside the gene matches: 4. CDR3 bases: TGTGCCAGCAGCCCTACTAGCGGTAGCACAGATACGCAGTATTTT. It yields the protein CASSPTSGSTDTQYF.

This clone was recorded only once. The V gene is TRBV7-2, the J gene TRBJ1-1, with D possibly being TRBD1 (6 bases). Per the germline V gene, CDR1 is SGHTA and CDR2 is FQGNSA. The CDR3 sequence is 13 residues long. V was clipped by 4 bases and J by 3 bases, with 9 bases between them. CDR3 sequence: CASSWDTYTEAFF. DNA of the CDR3: TGTGCCAGCAGCTGGGACACCTACACTGAAGCTTTCTTT. Drawing the rest from reference TRBV7-2 and TRBJ1-1, the complete variable domain is GAGVSQSPSNKVTEKGKDVELRCDPISGHTALYWYRQSLGQGLEFLIYFQGNSAPDKSGLPSDRFSAERTGGSVSTLTIQRTQQEDSAVYLCASSWDTYTEAFFGQGTRLTVV.

The chain's CDR3 is CASSFSRGSWGGYTF. For the CDR3, the DNA is TGTGCCAGCAGTTTTAGCCGGGGGAGTTGGGGTGGCTACACCTTC. The rearrangement joins TRBV28 to TRBJ1-2, with D possibly TRBD1 on 5 matching bases. CDR3 length equals 15 residues. The germline V gene has CDR1 MDHEN and CDR2 SYDVKM. Trimming took off 3 bases at V and 7 bases at J, with 18 bases between the two ends.

The J gene is TRBJ1-6, the V gene TRBV5-8; D is possibly TRBD1 (6 bases). The CDR3 has 15 amino acids. Trimming cost V 3 bases and J 7 bases, with 14 bases left between them. Germline CDR1 SGHTS, CDR2 YDEGEE. The chain's CDR3 is CASSWGGQSNSPLHF. The CDR3 DNA reads TGTGCCAGCAGCTGGGGGGGACAATCCAATTCACCCCTCCACTTT. The full variable domain, rest sourced from reference TRBV5-8 and TRBJ1-6, is EAGVTQSPTHLIKTRGQQATLRCSPISGHTSVYWYQQALGLGLQFLLWYDEGEERNRGNFPPRFSGRQFPNYSSELNVNALELEDSALYLCASSWGGQSNSPLHFGNGTRLTVT.

The genes are TRBV27 and TRBJ2-7; TRBD1 aligns across 7 bases. The CDR3 length is 15 residues. Germline V gene lookup returns CDR1 MNHEY and CDR2 SMNVEV (reference sequence). With V trimmed by 5 bases and J by 3 bases, 10 bases remained unmatched. This CDR3 is CASSRRGQWGYEQYF. In DNA form, the CDR3 reads TGTGCCAGCAGTCGTCGGGGACAGTGGGGCTACGAGCAGTACTTC.

The V call is TRBV9, the J call TRBJ2-2; TRBD1 aligns across 8 bases. Per the germline V gene, CDR1 is SGDLS and CDR2 is YYNGEE. The CDR3 is 15 amino acids. The trim removed 1 base at V and 3 bases at J, leaving 2 bases unmatched. CDR3 residues: CASSVQGADTGELFF. The CDR3 DNA follows: TGTGCCAGCAGCGTACAGGGGGCCGACACCGGGGAGCTGTTTTTT.

The chain has TRBV5-1 and TRBJ2-1; 8 nucleotides agree with TRBD2. The trim removed 0 bases at V and 2 bases at J, leaving 1 base unmatched. The CDR3 is 15 residues long. Germline CDR1 is SGHRS and CDR2 is YFSETQ. CDR3 bases: TGCGCCAGCAGCTTGGGCGGGGGGCCCTACAATGAGCAGTTCTTC. Amino acid sequence: CASSLGGGPYNEQFF.